This T cell receptor beta chain was sequenced in a study of blood T cell repertoires in COVID-19 (dated by TCRdb to between 2020 and 2021). Background for the entire study: Samples from collaborators originated in the United States, Italy and Spain and spanned both the acute and convalescent phases of COVID-19. The samples were drawn from two sources: the first 160 participants of the ongoing ImmuneRACE study, and 1,000 to 1,500 subjects contributed by 6 global collaborators. Deeply sampled blood TCRbeta repertoires from subjects exposed to, actively infected with, or recovered from COVID-19 were included in the dataset. Sample metadata almost always included a de-identified subject ID, COVID-19 status, age in years and sex. The repertoires were released in a freely available public database intended as a resource for research on the immune response to SARS-CoV-2. Where available, HLA class I and class II types were taken from metadata supplied by the sample provider and were not determined by assay-based typing. The prospective study material was composed of cDNA or gDNA derived from T cells, B-cell-depleted T cells, or PBMCs.

Collaborating institutions collected whole blood in K2EDTA tubes following their own protocols. Collaborator samples were shipped for TCRbeta analysis as frozen whole blood, isolated PBMCs, or DNA extracted from either sample type. On the study overall, not on this receptor specifically: How much clinical and demographic metadata was included differed by source and by participant, and the metadata was provided uncurated.

TCRbeta CDR3 regions were amplified from genomic DNA using the immunoSEQ Assay, a bias-controlled multiplex PCR. Processing in the source paper ran as follows. Within the assay, amplification of reference gene primers was used to estimate how many nucleated cells each sample contained. To quantify the absolute abundance of each unique TCRbeta CDR3 rearrangement, sequence reads were collapsed and filtered. For each sample, productive Simpson clonality was calculated as the square root of Simpson's diversity index over productive rearrangements. TCRdb mirrors the immuneACCESS table, restricted to in-frame sequences. Some clones are absent from its copies; in checked studies, under half trace to an unresolved V gene, and the reason for the others is unknown. V and J calls and clone size are those listed in that table; D and trimming were worked out from the DNA. The sample table contains approximately 150,000 clones; only one count was recorded for about 81% of them. The leading ten clones occupy over 7.5% of the sample.

As to this clone: Its antigen is unknown. No base quality values were provided; no much bigger clone lies one nucleotide off.

The sequenced sample consisted of peripheral blood. This TCR was recovered from an older woman with acute or convalescent COVID-19.

The base sequence is TGTGCCAGCAGGGAGGGGAACACTGAAGCTTTCTTT. The encoded protein is CASREGNTEAFF. The chain links TRBV25-1 with TRBJ1-1; the D gene lacks a confident call. Including the terminal cysteine and phenylalanine, the CDR3 comprises 12 residues. Only the CDR3 DNA stays, 36 bases, in frame from base 1. V gives up 6 bases and J gives up 1 base, and the segment between their germline ends measures 6 bases. According to the germline V gene, CDR1 reads MGHDK and CDR2 reads SYGVNS. Reference TRBV25-1 and TRBJ1-1 proteins supply the regions before and after the CDR3; the full variable domain is: EADIYQTPRYLVIGTGKKITLECSQTMGHDKMYWYQQDPGMELHLIHYSYGVNSTEKGDLSSESTVSRIRTEHFPLTLESARPSHTSQYLCASREGNTEAFFGQGTRLTVV.